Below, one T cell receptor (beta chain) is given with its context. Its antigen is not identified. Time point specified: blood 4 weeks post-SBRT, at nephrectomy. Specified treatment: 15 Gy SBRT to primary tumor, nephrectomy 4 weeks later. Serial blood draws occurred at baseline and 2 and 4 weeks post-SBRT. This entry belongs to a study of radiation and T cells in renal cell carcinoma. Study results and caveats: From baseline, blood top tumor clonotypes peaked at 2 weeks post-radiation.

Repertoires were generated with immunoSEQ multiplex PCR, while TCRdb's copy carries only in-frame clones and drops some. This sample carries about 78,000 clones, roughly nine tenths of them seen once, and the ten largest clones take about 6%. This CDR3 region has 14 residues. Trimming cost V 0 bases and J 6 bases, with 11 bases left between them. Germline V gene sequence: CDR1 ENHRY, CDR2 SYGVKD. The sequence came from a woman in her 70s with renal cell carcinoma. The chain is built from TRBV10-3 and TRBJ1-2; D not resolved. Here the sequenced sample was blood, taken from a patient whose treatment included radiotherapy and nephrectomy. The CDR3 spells CAISESYGGHGYTF. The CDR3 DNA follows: TGTGCCATCAGTGAGTCCTACGGAGGTCATGGCTACACCTTC.